The next 9 T cell receptor beta chains were all read from a single sample in a study of shared clonotypes between healthy human individuals. The data were produced by immunoSEQ multiplex PCR, yet TCRdb's version contains in-frame clones alone and is incomplete. The sample has hundreds of thousands of clones; 95% to 98% are singletons. As defined, naive CD8 cells were CD45RO-negative and positively selected for CCR7, with terminally differentiated effector memory CD45RA+ cells excluded. Sequenced sample: naive CD8+ T cells sorted from blood. These receptors all stem from a man in his thirties or forties in good health.

The rearrangement uses TRBV2 and TRBJ1-2; no reliable D call. CDR1 SNHLY and CDR2 FYNNEI come from the germline V gene. The V end lost 7 bases, the J end lost 5 bases, and 11 bases lay between the germline ends. The CDR3 has 12 residues. The CDR3 sequence: CASNPGGYGYTF. The CDR3 nucleotides read TGTGCCAGCAACCCGGGTGGGTATGGCTACACCTTC.

The chain uses TRBV7-9 and TRBJ2-3; tentatively, D is TRBD2 (7 bases). V dropped 8 bases and J dropped 5 bases, with 20 bases sitting between them. This CDR3 is built from 15 residues. Per the germline V gene, CDR1 is SEHNR and CDR2 is FQNEAQ (reference sequence). The CDR3: CASRTGGSFLDTQYF. DNA of the CDR3: TGTGCCAGCCGAACGGGGGGCTCGTTTTTAGATACGCAGTATTTT.

The chain couples TRBV18 to TRBJ2-1; a weak D match, TRBD2 (5 bases). Germline lookup yields CDR1 KGHSH and CDR2 LQKENI. This CDR3 spans 13 amino acids. V lost 3 bases to trimming and J lost 5 bases, with 8 bases between them. CDR3 bases: TGTGCCAGCTCACCGGGGAGTAACAATGAGCAGTTCTTC. Translated: CASSPGSNNEQFF.

In its sample, this clone was seen once. This same CDR3 is encoded by further DNA sequences in the sample. The chain recombines TRBV9 with TRBJ1-1; 8 nucleotides align to TRBD1. The V gene end was trimmed by 3 bases and the J gene end by 2 bases; junction bases not matched to a gene: 0. The CDR3 is made up of 13 amino acids. The germline CDR1 and CDR2 sequences are SGDLS and YYNGEE. For the CDR3, the DNA is TGTGCCAGCAGCGCAGGGGGCAACACTGAAGCTTTCTTT. Translated: CASSAGGNTEAFF.

This clone appeared a single time. The rearrangement uses TRBV11-2 and TRBJ2-1; D not resolved. This CDR3 region has 17 residues. The V gene lost 5 bases and the J gene lost 0 bases, with 17 bases spanning the gap. Germline CDR1 reads SGHAT; CDR2 reads FQNNGV. This CDR3 reads CASSQFTALHSYNEQFF. In DNA, the CDR3 is TGTGCCAGCAGCCAATTTACCGCCCTTCACTCCTACAATGAGCAGTTCTTC.

This chain connects TRBV9 to TRBJ2-1, with 9 positions matching TRBD2. Per germline, CDR1 SGDLS and CDR2 YYNGEE. V was clipped by 0 bases and J by 1 base; unmatched bases: 14. This CDR3 spans 20 amino acids. The CDR3 DNA sequence: TGTGCCAGCAGCGTAGACGGGCTAGCGGGATATTCAGGATCCTACAATGAGCAGTTCTTC. Protein: CASSVDGLAGYSGSYNEQFF.

The CDR3 reads CASRPTGTAPYNEQFF. For the CDR3, the DNA is TGTGCCAGCCGACCGACCGGGACAGCCCCCTACAATGAGCAGTTCTTC. The gene calls are TRBV11-2 and TRBJ2-1, with 7 bases matching TRBD1. Per the germline V gene, CDR1 is SGHAT and CDR2 is FQNNGV. CDR3 length: 16 residues. V lost 8 bases, J lost 2 bases, and 12 bases stayed unmatched.

This clone was recorded once. This chain joins TRBV7-2 and TRBJ2-1, with D hard to call. This CDR3 comprises 13 residues. V gave up 1 base and J gave up 10 bases, with 11 bases separating them. CDR1 and CDR2 from the germline V gene are SGHTA and FQGNSA. The DNA of the CDR3 is TGTGCCAGCAGCTTAGTGTCGCTCCTGGAGCAGTTCTTC. It encodes CASSLVSLLEQFF.

The rearrangement links TRBV7-6 to TRBJ1-3; a possible D gene is TRBD1 (5 bases). Germline assignment: CDR1 SGHVS and CDR2 FNYEAQ. The CDR3 spans 15 residues. Trimming left V 4 bases short and J 8 bases short, with 18 bases between. This chain's CDR3 is CASSYRGVLVDTIYF. The CDR3 nucleotides read TGTGCCAGCAGCTATCGGGGGGTTCTTGTAGACACCATATATTTT.